The present entry profiles one TCR beta chain with its context. This entry comes from a study of blood T cell repertoires in COVID-19. Study at large: Sites across the United States, Italy and Spain contributed samples from acute and convalescent COVID-19.

The method was immunoSEQ multiplex PCR; TCRdb's version includes in-frame clones alone and lacks a portion of them. The sample records about 180,000 clones, about 85% being singletons. Seattle-derived patients entered the study during active infection and were followed longitudinally. Sequencing input: peripheral blood. The source is a person aged 65-85 years with COVID-19, enrolled during active disease.

CDR3 residues: CASSSAGQGFNEQFF. The CDR3 region has the DNA TGTGCCAGCAGCTCGGCGGGACAGGGGTTCAATGAGCAGTTCTTC. V is TRBV7-2 and J is TRBJ2-1; 10 nucleotides line up with TRBD1. J was trimmed by 6 bases and V by 4 bases; bases with no gene match: 6. From germline, CDR1 is SGHTA and CDR2 FQGNSA. The CDR3 sequence is 15 residues long.